A selection of T cell receptor beta chains follows, all from one sample in a study of blood T cell repertoires in COVID-19. TCRdb's copy holds only in-frame clones and misses some; the assay was immunoSEQ multiplex PCR. The data contain 150,000 to 200,000 clones, about 85% of them seen just once; the ten biggest clones take up 6.5% to 10%. Input material: peripheral blood. All receptors come from a woman aged 55-70 years with acute or convalescent COVID-19. Both conserved end residues are part of each CDR3. The D gene is left open where the match is weak. Clone size is given for some rows only: seen once, a few or many times, or a class if the clone is expanded.

v_gene,abundance,d_gene,len,j_gene,CDR3aa,CDR3nt
TRBV10-3,NA,TRBD1,13,TRBJ2-3,CAISEQGTDTQYF,TGTGCCATCAGCGAACAGGGGACAGATACGCAGTATTTT
TRBV6-5,NA,TRBD1,15,TRBJ1-2,CASRQDRAINYGYTF,TGTGCCAGCAGACAAGACAGGGCCATTAACTATGGCTACACCTTC
TRBV27,once,TRBD1,15,TRBJ1-2,CASSLGTGGGGGYTF,TGTGCCAGCAGTTTAGGTACAGGGGGCGGAGGGGGCTACACCTTC
TRBV27,many,NA,11,TRBJ1-2,CASRGGEGYTF,TGTGCCAGCAGGGGAGGGGAAGGCTACACCTTC
TRBV19,NA,NA,14,TRBJ1-3,CASSIGVPGNTIYF,TGTGCCAGTAGTATCGGAGTCCCTGGAAACACCATATATTTT
TRBV11-2,once,TRBD1,16,TRBJ1-4,CASSNPLGQGGEKLFF,TGTGCCAGCAGCAACCCCCTCGGACAGGGTGGAGAAAAACTGTTTTTT
TRBV19,NA,NA,14,TRBJ2-1,CASSAGTSYNEQFF,TGTGCCAGTAGTGCGGGAACGAGCTACAATGAGCAGTTCTTC
TRBV5-1,once,TRBD1,13,TRBJ1-1,CASTGTVNTEAFF,TGCGCCAGCACAGGGACAGTGAACACTGAAGCTTTCTTT
TRBV6-5,NA,NA,14,TRBJ1-1,CASSPLGGASEAFF,TGTGCCAGCAGTCCCTTAGGCGGGGCTTCAGAAGCTTTCTTT
TRBV5-1,NA,TRBD1,15,TRBJ2-1,CASRVTGGPYNEQFF,TGCGCCAGCCGGGTAACAGGGGGCCCCTACAATGAGCAGTTCTTC
TRBV6-5,NA,NA,14,TRBJ1-5,CASSSGTTNQPQHF,TGTGCCAGCAGTTCCGGGACAACAAATCAGCCCCAGCATTTT
TRBV6-5,NA,TRBD1,15,TRBJ1-2,CASSTTQGGLDGYTF,TGTGCCAGCAGCACCACCCAAGGGGGCCTCGATGGCTACACCTTC
TRBV2,once,NA,13,TRBJ1-2,CATSPWEGYGYTF,TGTGCCACTAGCCCCTGGGAGGGCTATGGCTACACCTTC
TRBV11-2,NA,NA,18,TRBJ2-1,CASSPGWGRFVSYNEQFF,TGTGCCAGCAGCCCAGGCTGGGGGCGGTTCGTATCCTACAATGAGCAGTTCTTC
TRBV5-5,NA,TRBD2,14,TRBJ2-5,CASSLDGGRKTQYF,TGTGCCAGCAGCTTGGACGGCGGGAGAAAGACCCAGTACTTC
TRBV19,NA,NA,15,TRBJ1-4,CASSIALGKNEKLFF,TGTGCCAGTAGTATAGCACTCGGGAAAAATGAAAAACTGTTTTTT
TRBV3-1/TRBV3-2,NA,NA,14,TRBJ1-1,CASSPSLPVTEAFF,TGTGCCAGCAGCCCTAGCCTGCCTGTAACTGAAGCTTTCTTT
TRBV11-3,NA,TRBD2,19,TRBJ2-1,CASSLFDGLAGRGYNEQFF,TGTGCCAGCAGCTTGTTCGACGGACTAGCCGGACGGGGGTACAATGAGCAGTTCTTC
TRBV6-5,NA,NA,14,TRBJ1-1,CASSFRTANTEAFF,TGTGCCAGCAGTTTCCGGACAGCGAACACTGAAGCTTTCTTT
TRBV2,NA,TRBD2,14,TRBJ2-4,CASKSGRTENIQYF,TGTGCCAGCAAAAGCGGGAGGACGGAAAACATTCAGTACTTC
TRBV11-2,NA,TRBD2,15,TRBJ2-7,CASSFGTSGRDEQYF,TGTGCCAGCAGCTTCGGGACTAGCGGGAGGGACGAGCAGTACTTC
TRBV14,NA,NA,14,TRBJ1-1,CASSQQVQNTEAFF,TGTGCCAGCAGCCAACAGGTGCAGAACACTGAAGCTTTCTTT
TRBV3-1/TRBV3-2,NA,TRBD1,15,TRBJ1-1,CASSLQGAGNTEAFF,TGTGCCAGCAGCCTCCAGGGGGCGGGGAACACTGAAGCTTTCTTT
TRBV28,many,NA,14,TRBJ2-1,CASQASQPYNEQFF,TGTGCCAGCCAGGCCTCCCAACCCTACAATGAGCAGTTCTTC
TRBV7-8,NA,TRBD2,18,TRBJ2-1,CASSLKLAGGPWYNEQFF,TGTGCCAGCAGCTTGAAACTAGCGGGAGGGCCGTGGTACAATGAGCAGTTCTTC
TRBV6-5,NA,NA,12,TRBJ2-7,CASSSPTGEQYF,TGTGCCAGCAGTTCCCCCACAGGCGAGCAGTACTTC
TRBV5-5,NA,NA,13,TRBJ2-5,CASSFFGKETQYF,TGTGCCAGCAGCTTCTTCGGGAAGGAGACCCAGTACTTC
TRBV5-4,NA,TRBD2,13,TRBJ2-1,CASTLAGEGEQFF,TGTGCCAGCACACTAGCGGGAGAGGGCGAGCAGTTCTTC
TRBV18,NA,NA,14,TRBJ1-2,CASSPPGFEGGYTF,TGTGCCAGCTCACCGCCGGGTTTCGAAGGTGGCTACACCTTC
TRBV24-1,few,TRBD1,13,TRBJ1-1,CATSDLTGAGAFF,TGTGCCACCAGTGATTTAACAGGGGCCGGGGCTTTCTTT
TRBV7-2,NA,TRBD1,14,TRBJ1-2,CASSRDRASNGYTF,TGTGCCAGCAGCCGCGACAGGGCTTCCAATGGCTACACCTTC
TRBV3-1/TRBV3-2,once,TRBD2,15,TRBJ2-1,CASSPTGTRSPQQFF,TGTGCCAGCAGCCCTACCGGGACTAGAAGTCCCCAGCAGTTCTTC
TRBV7-2,NA,NA,16,TRBJ2-1,CASSLSGGGTYNEQFF,TGTGCCAGCAGCTTATCAGGTGGAGGGACGTACAATGAGCAGTTCTTC
TRBV6-1,NA,TRBD2,16,TRBJ2-7,CASSDHPSGRVYEQYF,TGTGCCAGCAGTGATCACCCTAGCGGGAGGGTGTACGAGCAGTACTTC
TRBV12-3/TRBV12-4,NA,NA,13,TRBJ1-1,CASSFSSNTEAFF,TGTGCCAGCAGTTTCTCGAGCAACACTGAAGCTTTCTTT
TRBV18,NA,TRBD1,12,TRBJ1-2,CASSTRGLGYTF,TGTGCCAGCTCAACCAGGGGGCTAGGCTACACCTTC
TRBV28,NA,NA,15,TRBJ2-3,CASSLVGRGTDTQYF,TGTGCCAGCAGTTTAGTCGGGAGAGGCACAGATACGCAGTATTTT
TRBV18,NA,TRBD2,14,TRBJ2-1,CASSTSGVYNEQFF,TGTGCCAGCTCAACTAGCGGAGTCTACAATGAGCAGTTCTTC
TRBV11-1,NA,NA,14,TRBJ2-3,CASSLRQITDTQYF,TGTGCCAGCAGCTTAAGACAGATCACAGATACGCAGTATTTT
TRBV19,once,NA,16,TRBJ1-1,CASSVGGGRSRTEAFF,TGTGCCAGTAGTGTCGGTGGGGGCCGCAGCCGCACTGAAGCTTTCTTT
TRBV29-1,NA,TRBD1,13,TRBJ1-2,CSVEPGGNYGYTF,TGCAGCGTTGAACCAGGGGGCAACTATGGCTACACCTTC
TRBV3-1/TRBV3-2,NA,NA,15,TRBJ1-3,CASSQVRQAGNTIYF,TGTGCCAGCAGCCAAGTTCGGCAGGCTGGAAACACCATATATTTT
TRBV5-1,NA,TRBD2,14,TRBJ2-2,CASSPSGNTGELFF,TGCGCCAGCAGCCCTAGCGGGAACACCGGGGAGCTGTTTTTT
TRBV7-3,NA,NA,17,TRBJ1-2,CASSLMAGGPLGYGYTF,TGTGCCAGCAGCTTAATGGCAGGAGGTCCGTTGGGGTATGGCTACACCTTC
TRBV5-4,NA,TRBD2,13,TRBJ2-3,CASSSAGSDTQYF,TGTGCCAGCAGCTCAGCGGGGTCAGATACGCAGTATTTT
TRBV6-1,NA,NA,17,TRBJ1-3,CASSEAAAGLGGNTIYF,TGTGCCAGCAGTGAAGCGGCGGCGGGTCTAGGTGGAAACACCATATATTTT
TRBV14,NA,NA,13,TRBJ1-2,CASSQVESGGYTF,TGTGCCAGCAGCCAGGTAGAATCGGGAGGCTACACCTTC
TRBV6-5,NA,TRBD1,14,TRBJ1-5,CASTFGQGYQPQHF,TGTGCCAGCACCTTTGGACAGGGCTATCAGCCCCAGCATTTT